These 27 T cell receptor beta chains were all obtained from the same sample, sequenced in a study of long-term antiretroviral therapy in people with HIV. At the survey level, the v3.0 immunoSEQ assay was run. Clones were read by immunoSEQ multiplex PCR, and TCRdb kept only the in-frame ones, dropping some. Among 30,000 to 50,000 clones, about 85% were seen once, and the ten largest hold about 5.7%. The input for sequencing was unsorted PBMCs, taken 3.1 years after starting antiretroviral therapy. Receptors originate from a woman aged 45-60 years with HIV.

J is TRBJ1-2 and V is TRBV18; D might be TRBD1 (6 bases). Trimming pared 0 bases from V and 5 bases from J, leaving 13 bases between. Germline V gene lookup returns CDR1 KGHSH and CDR2 LQKENI. The CDR3 covers 15 residues. For the CDR3, the DNA is TGTGCCAGCTCACCACCGTCCGGGACATTTTATGGCTACACCTTC. Protein product: CASSPPSGTFYGYTF.

The chain links TRBV27 to TRBJ1-2; D is undetermined. V gave up 5 bases and J gave up 7 bases, with 11 bases separating them. The CDR3 is 12 residues long. Germline V gene lookup returns CDR1 MNHEY and CDR2 SMNVEV (reference sequence). CDR3 amino acids: CASSNRGGGYTF. CDR3 nucleotides: TGTGCCAGCAGTAATCGGGGAGGTGGCTACACCTTC.

This clone showed up just a few times. The V and J genes are TRBV28 and TRBJ1-6; 7 bases match TRBD1. V lost 2 bases, J lost 7 bases, and 11 bases stayed unmatched. CDR3 size: 17 residues. Germline CDR1 MDHEN, CDR2 SYDVKM. CDR3 sequence: CASSLMVQGGGNSPLHF. The CDR3 bases are TGTGCCAGCAGTTTAATGGTACAGGGAGGGGGCAATTCACCCCTCCACTTT.

The rearrangement uses TRBV5-1 and TRBJ2-3; D is tentatively TRBD1 or TRBD2 (5 bases each). CDR1 and CDR2 (germline): SGHRS, YFSETQ. Trimming removed 0 bases from V and 5 bases from J, with 13 bases in between. The length of the CDR3 is 15 residues. CDR3 amino acids: CASSLEGTRRDTQYF. CDR3 nucleotides: TGCGCCAGCAGCTTGGAGGGGACCCGGCGAGATACGCAGTATTTT.

V gene TRBV6-5 combines with J gene TRBJ2-5; D call uncertain. The CDR3 covers 14 residues. Germline V gives CDR1 MNHEY, CDR2 SVGAGI. Trimming left V 5 bases short and J 4 bases short, with 14 bases between. As DNA, the CDR3 is TGTGCCAGCAGTCGCTACAGTGGCGGAGAGACCCAGTACTTC. As protein: CASSRYSGGETQYF.

V and J are TRBV6-1 and TRBJ2-1; 11 positions agree with TRBD2. CDR1 MNHNS and CDR2 SASEGT come from the germline V gene. The junction had 10 bases not matched to a gene; V was cut back by 6 bases and J by 9 bases. This CDR3 has 15 residues. For the CDR3, the DNA is TGTGCCAGCAGGAGAATAGCGGGGGGGGTGGGTGAGCAGTTCTTC. Its protein product is CASRRIAGGVGEQFF.

The V gene is TRBV19, the J gene TRBJ2-7; 7 bases fit TRBD1. Germline lookup yields CDR1 LNHDA and CDR2 SQIVND (reference sequence). This CDR3 contains 14 residues. V lost 3 bases and J lost 7; bases outside the gene matches: 9. CDR3 in amino acids: CASSMTGRSGEQYF. The CDR3 DNA reads TGTGCCAGTAGTATGACAGGGCGGTCGGGAGAGCAGTACTTC.

This chain joins TRBV5-5 and TRBJ1-2; tentative D call: TRBD1 (5 bases). CDR1 SGHKS and CDR2 YYEKEE come from the germline V gene (reference sequence). The CDR3 covers 14 residues. The germline V and J ends were trimmed by 4 bases and 0 bases, with 10 bases remaining between them. The CDR3 region is CASSPATANYGYTF. Here the CDR3 DNA reads TGTGCCAGCAGCCCCGCGACAGCTAACTATGGCTACACCTTC.

V and J are TRBV19 and TRBJ1-2; D gene uncertain. The CDR3 contains 12 residues. The germline gives CDR1 LNHDA, CDR2 SQIVND (reference sequence). V was trimmed by 6 bases and J by 8 bases, leaving 13 bases between them. In DNA form, the CDR3 reads TGTGCCAGTAGGCGGACCCTCGAGGGCTACACCTTC. Translation gives CASRRTLEGYTF. The whole variable domain, remainder taken from reference TRBV19 and TRBJ1-2, is DGGITQSPKYLFRKEGQNVTLSCEQNLNHDAMYWYRQDPGQGLRLIYYSQIVNDFQKGDIAEGYSVSREKKESFPLTVTSAQKNPTAFYLCASRRTLEGYTFGSGTRLTVV.

This clone showed up just a few times. The chain couples TRBV19 to TRBJ1-3; possibly TRBD1 for D (6 bases). CDR3 length equals 16 residues. Trimming took 4 bases from V and 0 from J, leaving 13 bases between them. Germline-derived CDR1 and CDR2 are LNHDA and SQIVND (reference sequence). The CDR3: CASSTQGLRSGNTIYF. The DNA for the CDR3 is TGTGCCAGTAGTACGCAGGGGCTCCGCTCTGGAAACACCATATATTTT.

The V gene is TRBV11-2, the J gene TRBJ2-3; D is uncertain. Trimming left V 2 bases short and J 3 bases short, with 9 bases between. The CDR3 has 14 residues. Germline V gene sequence: CDR1 SGHAT, CDR2 FQNNGV. Here the CDR3 DNA reads TGTGCCAGCAGCTTATCATCCGGGACAGATACGCAGTATTTT. Amino acids: CASSLSSGTDTQYF.

This chain joins TRBV5-5 and TRBJ1-5; D not certain. Germline V gene lookup returns CDR1 SGHKS and CDR2 YYEKEE (reference sequence). V lost 1 base and J lost 0, with 11 bases in between. This CDR3 is built from 16 residues. The CDR3 region has the DNA TGTGCCAGCAGCTTGCGTACATCCAATAGCAATCAGCCCCAGCATTTT. This encodes CASSLRTSNSNQPQHF.

This clone came up a few times. The chain couples TRBV7-3 to TRBJ1-2; perhaps TRBD1 as D (6 bases). V shed 4 bases and J shed 4 bases, with 13 bases lying between them. Germline V lookup: CDR1 SGHTA, CDR2 FQGTGA. The CDR3 length is 14 residues. The CDR3: CASSSQGHIYGYTF. The CDR3 nucleotides read TGTGCCAGCAGCTCCCAGGGACACATCTATGGCTACACCTTC.

V is TRBV6-1 and J is TRBJ1-2; tentatively, D is TRBD1 (6 bases). The CDR3 runs 14 residues. The V and J ends lost 3 bases and 6 bases respectively, with 14 bases between them. The germline V gene encodes CDR1 MNHNS and CDR2 SASEGT. The CDR3 reads CASSDDRWKDGYTF. Written as DNA, the CDR3 is TGTGCCAGCAGTGACGACAGGTGGAAGGATGGCTACACCTTC.

The rearrangement links TRBV7-2 to TRBJ1-1; TRBD1 might be the D (6 bases). Trimming shortened V by 1 base and J by 4 bases, and 13 bases separated the two germline ends. Per the germline V gene, CDR1 is SGHTA and CDR2 is FQGNSA. The CDR3 covers 15 residues. CDR3 loop: CASSLVFQGFTEAFF. The CDR3 nucleotides read TGTGCCAGCAGCTTAGTGTTCCAGGGGTTCACTGAAGCTTTCTTT.

Written as DNA, the CDR3 is TGTGCCAGCAACAGGGGTAGCTTCTATGGCTACACCTTC. It codes for CASNRGSFYGYTF. The gene calls are TRBV6-4 and TRBJ1-2; 7 bases match TRBD1. Losses at the gene ends were 7 bases for V and 4 bases for J; bases not matched to a gene: 6. The length of the CDR3 is 13 residues. From germline, CDR1 is MRHNA and CDR2 SNTAGT.

The chain couples TRBV10-3 to TRBJ2-1; no clear D gene. The CDR3 length is 16 residues. The V and J ends lost 11 bases and 5 bases respectively, with 25 bases between them. Germline CDR1 and CDR2: ENHRY and SYGVKD. CDR3 in DNA: TGTGCCGCCAACCCCTCGGCTCCAACCCCCCACAATGAGCAGTTCTTC. Translating gives CAANPSAPTPHNEQFF.

The rearrangement links TRBV28 to TRBJ2-7; 10 bases map to TRBD1. This CDR3 contains 14 residues. Germline V CDR1 and CDR2: MDHEN, SYDVKM. V lost 6 bases and J lost 3; bases outside the gene matches: 5. The CDR3 reads CASSPGTGVYEQYF. The CDR3 nucleotides are TGTGCCAGCAGCCCCGGGACAGGGGTCTACGAGCAGTACTTC.

The CDR3 coding sequence is TGTGCCTCCCGAGGGGAAGGCCACTACGAGCAGTACTTC. Translating it yields CASRGEGHYEQYF. V gene TRBV5-4 combines with J gene TRBJ2-7; D may be TRBD1 or TRBD2 (5 bases each). In germline, CDR1 is SGHNT, CDR2 YYREEE (reference sequence). This CDR3 has 13 amino acids. Trimming shortened V by 10 bases and J by 3 bases, and 17 bases separated the two germline ends. The whole variable domain, filled in from reference TRBV5-4 and TRBJ2-7, reads ETGVTQSPTHLIKTRGQQVTLRCSSQSGHNTVSWYQQALGQGPQFIFQYYREEENGRGNFPPRFSGLQFPNYSSELNVNALELDDSALYLCASRGEGHYEQYFGPGTRLTVT.

This chain links TRBV7-9 with TRBJ1-4; D possibly corresponds to TRBD1 (6 bases). The CDR3 is 14 residues long. The germline V gene encodes CDR1 SEHNR and CDR2 FQNEAQ (reference sequence). Deletions cut 3 bases from V and 5 bases from J, with 10 bases between. The CDR3 here is CASSLDSRNEKLFF. The CDR3 DNA reads as TGTGCCAGCAGCTTGGACAGCCGCAATGAAAAACTGTTTTTT.

The chain uses TRBV9 and TRBJ1-2, with D possibly matching TRBD1 (5 bases). The germline V gene has CDR1 SGDLS and CDR2 YYNGEE. This CDR3 is built from 16 residues. The germline V and J ends were trimmed by 0 bases and 5 bases, with 17 bases remaining between them. CDR3: CASSVGHNAGVYGYTF. The CDR3 region has the DNA TGTGCCAGCAGCGTAGGTCATAACGCGGGGGTTTATGGCTACACCTTC.

This chain connects TRBV6-1 to TRBJ2-7; 7 bases line up with TRBD2. The CDR3 has 17 amino acids. V was pared by 0 bases and J by 1 base, with 9 bases of the junction left unmatched. The germline CDR1 and CDR2 sequences are MNHNS and SASEGT. CDR3 residues: CASSEAKRGYGSYEQYF. CDR3 nucleotides: TGTGCCAGCAGTGAAGCGAAGCGGGGCTACGGGTCCTACGAGCAGTACTTC.

This chain joins TRBV6-1 and TRBJ1-2, with TRBD1 matching over 8 bases. The V gene end was trimmed by 4 bases and the J gene end by 5 bases; junction bases not matched to a gene: 12. Germline CDR1 reads MNHNS; CDR2 reads SASEGT. CDR3 length: 16 amino acids. CDR3 sequence reads: CASSAKSGQGLYGYTF. CDR3 nucleotide sequence: TGTGCCAGCAGTGCGAAATCCGGACAGGGACTATATGGCTACACCTTC.

The chain carries TRBV30 and TRBJ2-2, with D perhaps TRBD2 (6 bases). This CDR3 has 18 amino acids. Trimming took 2 bases from V and 1 from J, leaving 20 bases between them. Germline CDR1 is GTSNPN and CDR2 is SVGIG (reference sequence). The CDR3 DNA reads as TGTGCCTGGAGTCCTAGGACCCGCGGGATTTTGAACACCGGGGAGCTGTTTTTT. Translating it yields CAWSPRTRGILNTGELFF.

This chain joins TRBV7-9 and TRBJ1-2, with 7 bases matching TRBD1. The CDR3 has 13 amino acids. Germline V gene data show CDR1 as SEHNR and CDR2 as FQNEAQ (reference sequence). Trimming at V came to 5 bases and at J to 3 bases, leaving 3 bases not matched to a gene. The CDR3 loop reads CASSLGTDYGYTF. CDR3 bases: TGTGCCAGCAGCCTGGGGACAGACTATGGCTACACCTTC.

The chain combines TRBV7-3 with TRBJ2-5; TRBD2 aligns across 9 bases. CDR3 length equals 15 residues. Per germline, CDR1 SGHTA and CDR2 FQGTGA. With V trimmed by 8 bases and J by 5 bases, 12 bases remained unmatched. CDR3 loop: CASGIGGGAGETQYF. The CDR3 DNA is TGTGCCAGCGGGATTGGCGGGGGGGCCGGGGAGACCCAGTACTTC.

The chain recombines TRBV19 with TRBJ1-1; maybe TRBD1 (6 bases). The length of the CDR3 is 14 residues. V was pared by 4 bases and J by 7 bases, with 16 bases between. The germline V gene has CDR1 LNHDA and CDR2 SQIVND (reference sequence). The CDR3 protein is CASSKGQVIFEAFF. DNA for the CDR3: TGTGCCAGTAGTAAGGGACAAGTAATATTTGAAGCTTTCTTT.